This TCR beta chain was profiled in a study of regulatory T cells in long-lasting Graves disease. This sample's time point: persistent/refractory GD, antithyroid drugs over 5 years with positive TRAb. PBMC-extracted RNA yielded the TCR library. Germline V lookup: CDR1 MNHEY, CDR2 SMNVEV (reference sequence). The V and J ends lost 1 base and 0 bases respectively, with 15 bases between them. This CDR3 has 17 amino acids. Construction of the TCR beta libraries employed iRepertoire HTBI primers in conjunction with Arm-PCR of CDR3 regions. Via MiXCR, TCRdb re-called the multiplex PCR reads, giving one row per CDR3 protein. The repertoire holds a few hundred thousand distinct CDR3 sequences, with 20% to 25% as singletons.

This clonotype was sampled from a woman between 40 and 55 years old with Graves disease. The sample was peripheral blood mononuclear cells (PBMCs), taken when the disease was refractory, from a patient treated with antithyroid drugs. The V gene is TRBV27, the J gene TRBJ1-1; tentative D call: TRBD1 (5 bases). In DNA, the CDR3 is TGTGCCAGCAGTTTATACGGGCTAATGGGGCTGAACACTGAAGCTTTCTTT. This gives the protein CASSLYGLMGLNTEAFF.